This TCR beta chain came from a study of CD8 T cells in Susac syndrome. Study conclusions and caveats: Susac-specific public clones numbered sixteen in total CD8+ repertoires (and 5 or 6 in CD8+ TEMRA repertoires).

Random hexamers served to reverse transcribe roughly 0.45 to 1 ug RNA. One entry per CDR3 protein results from TCRdb running MiXCR on the immunoSEQ multiplex PCR reads. Counted here are around 150,000 distinct CDR3 sequences, about 95% occurring once; the ten biggest clones make up roughly 0.17%. As regards this clonotype: What it binds is not known.

Fulfillment of recently defined diagnostic criteria for definite or probable disease was shown by the patients with Susac syndrome. The specimen was CD8+ T cells from PBMCs. This clonotype was obtained from a human donor with Susac syndrome.

The CDR3 nucleotides are TGCAGCGTTGAGGGAGCTAGCCAAGATACGCAGTATTTT. Protein sequence: CSVEGASQDTQYF. The gene calls are TRBV29-1 and TRBJ2-3; TRBD2 might be the D (5 bases). Looked up from germline, CDR1 is SQVTM and CDR2 is ANQGSEA. Trimming left V 3 bases short and J 5 bases short, with 12 bases between. The CDR3 runs 13 residues.